A selection of T cell receptor beta chains follows, all from one sample in a study of T-cell memory formation after mild COVID-19. Via MiXCR, TCRdb re-called the 5' RACE reads, giving one row per CDR3 protein. Counted here are about 270,000 distinct CDR3 sequences, 16% occurring once; the ten biggest clones make up more than 20%. The sample comprised PBMCs or a T cell subset sorted from them (not recorded which). The receptors come from a man younger than 35 who had mild COVID-19 (a few samples of this study predate the infection). Cell type and time point are not known. Both conserved end residues are part of each CDR3.

V gene	J gene	CDR3 length	CDR3 protein
TRBV4-1	TRBJ2-7	15	CASSQGRAGAYEQYF
TRBV12-3/TRBV12-4	TRBJ1-1	13	CASSRVERTEAFF
TRBV5-1	TRBJ1-2	14	CASTSTGGIDGYTF
TRBV6-6	TRBJ1-3	15	CASTGQAHSGNTIYF
TRBV19	TRBJ1-1	13	CASSGSGLPEAFF
TRBV6-1	TRBJ1-5	12	CASTNGGQPQHF
TRBV20-1	TRBJ2-5	14	CSARMRTGRETQYF
TRBV20-1	TRBJ1-6	14	CSALQGGYNSPLHF
TRBV4-1	TRBJ2-3	16	CASSQEQHPSTDTQYF
TRBV5-1	TRBJ2-2	16	CASSVSGGPNTGELFF
TRBV9	TRBJ1-2	15	CASSPQEGRNYGYTF
TRBV5-1	TRBJ1-2	11	CASLGDYGYTF
TRBV5-8	TRBJ1-2	14	CASSLVPPRQGYTF
TRBV7-9	TRBJ2-5	15	CASSLPRGGGETQYF
TRBV2	TRBJ2-2	15	CASSEWGAGAGELFF
TRBV7-6	TRBJ2-3	14	CASSSGLGGDTQYF
TRBV20-1	TRBJ1-5	12	CSARNGNQPQHF
TRBV20-1	TRBJ2-1	14	CSARERGPDDEQFF
TRBV5-8	TRBJ2-1	16	CASVPGLRGSYNEQFF
TRBV7-9	TRBJ2-1	14	CASSRRDRGDEQFF
TRBV20-1	TRBJ2-2	14	CSLGLALNTGELFF
TRBV15	TRBJ2-2	17	CATSIVDRLGSTGELFF
TRBV12-3/TRBV12-4	TRBJ2-3	14	CASSLPGGTDTQYF
TRBV4-3	TRBJ1-1	15	CASSQDRRGGTEAFF